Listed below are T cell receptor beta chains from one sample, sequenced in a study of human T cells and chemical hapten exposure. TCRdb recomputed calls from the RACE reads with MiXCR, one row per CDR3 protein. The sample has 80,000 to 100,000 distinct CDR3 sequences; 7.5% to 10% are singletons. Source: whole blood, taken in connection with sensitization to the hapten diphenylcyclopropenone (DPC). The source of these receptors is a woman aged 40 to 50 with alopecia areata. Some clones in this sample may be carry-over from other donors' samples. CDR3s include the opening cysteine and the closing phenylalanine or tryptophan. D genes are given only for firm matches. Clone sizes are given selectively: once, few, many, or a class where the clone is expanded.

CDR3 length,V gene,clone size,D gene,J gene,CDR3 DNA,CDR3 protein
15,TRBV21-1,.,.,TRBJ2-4,TGTGCCAGCAGCGGAGGAGACAGGGGCAAAAACATTCAGTACTTC,CASSGGDRGKNIQYF
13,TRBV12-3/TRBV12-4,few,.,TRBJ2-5,TGTGCCAGCACCATACCTGGGGGGGAGACCCAGTACTTC,CASTIPGGETQYF
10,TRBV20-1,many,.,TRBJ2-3,TGCAGTGCCACTACAGATACGCAGTATTTT,CSATTDTQYF
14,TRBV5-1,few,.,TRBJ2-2,TGCGCCAGCAGCTTGGCCCCGAACACCGGGGAGCTGTTTTTT,CASSLAPNTGELFF
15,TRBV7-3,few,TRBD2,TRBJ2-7,TGTGCCAGCAGCTTAAGGAGCGGGAGGGAGTACGAGCAGTACTTC,CASSLRSGREYEQYF
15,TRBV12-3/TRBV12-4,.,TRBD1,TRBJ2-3,TGTGCCAGCAGTTTAGGGACAGGGGGCACAGATACGCAGTATTTT,CASSLGTGGTDTQYF
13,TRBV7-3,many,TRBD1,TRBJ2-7,TGTGCCAGCAGCTCCGGACAGGGTCGAGAGCAGTACTTC,CASSSGQGREQYF
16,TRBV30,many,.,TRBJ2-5,TGTGCCTGGAGTGTATGGCGGGGTAGCGTCCAAGAGACCCAGTACTTC,CAWSVWRGSVQETQYF
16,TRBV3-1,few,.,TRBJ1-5,TGTGCCAGCAGCCAAACGCAGTCCGATAGCAATCAGCCCCAGCATTTT,CASSQTQSDSNQPQHF
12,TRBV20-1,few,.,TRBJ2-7,TGCAGTGCTAAAGCGAGGGGCTACGAGCAGTACTTC,CSAKARGYEQYF